This TCR beta chain was profiled in a study of blood T cells in healthy people across ages. A sample-barcoded 5' primer and a J-beta primer mix were used in a second PCR of roughly 7 to 11 cycles. TCRdb redid the calling of the 5' RACE reads with MiXCR, one entry per CDR3 protein. The sample consists of 2 million or so distinct CDR3 sequences, roughly 50% of them appearing once. V shed 3 bases and J 6 bases; nucleotides not matched to a gene: 14. CDR1 SQVTM and CDR2 ANQGSEA come from the germline V gene. The CDR3 has 16 amino acids. The donors, all healthy, were Caucasians living in Russia, aged about 6 to 100.

This clonotype was obtained from a woman in her thirties or forties in good health. Sequences were obtained from blood. The chain combines TRBV29-1 with TRBJ2-3; 8 bases line up with TRBD2. CDR3: CSVEQAQRGPPDTQYF. The CDR3 bases are TGCAGCGTTGAGCAGGCCCAGCGGGGGCCCCCGGATACGCAGTATTTT.